This TCR beta chain was identified in a study of blood T cell repertoires in COVID-19. Study background: From T cells, B-cell-depleted T cells, or PBMCs came the material, which was cDNA or gDNA.

This clone was seen more than once but under ten times. The method was immunoSEQ multiplex PCR; TCRdb's version includes in-frame clones alone and lacks a portion of them. The data show 68,000 or so clones, with around 89% seen just once and about 6% held by the top ten. Trimming stripped 3 bases from V and 6 bases from J, with 15 bases between. This CDR3 has 15 residues. Germline V lookup: CDR1 MNHEY, CDR2 SMNVEV (reference sequence). This sequence was found in a woman aged 70 to 79 with acute or convalescent COVID-19. Sequencing was carried out using peripheral blood. The chain uses TRBV27 and TRBJ2-1, with TRBD2 as a possible D gene (5 bases). DNA for the CDR3: TGTGCCAGCAGTTTCGGGGATCCTGAAAGCAATGAGCAGTTCTTC. Translated, it gives CASSFGDPESNEQFF.